Listed here are 24 T cell receptor beta chains from one sample, sequenced in a study of T cell changes during pregnancy in multiple sclerosis (dated by TCRdb to 2018 to 2020). Library prep was done by the immunoSEQ multiplex PCR assay. In its TCRdb copy, this immuneACCESS table keeps in-frame sequences only and misses some clones. Where compared with another copy, unresolved V genes explain less than half of these, and the others have no known cause. The sample data list approximately 41,000 clones, and less than 95% of these were observed just once. More than 8.5% of the sample is in the top ten clones. The sequencing used CD8+ T cells from peripheral blood mononuclear cells, collected in the first trimester of pregnancy. The receptors were sampled from a female donor with multiple sclerosis, enrolled in a pregnancy study.

This clone was detected only once. The chain is built from TRBV7-9 and TRBJ2-7, with 11 bases fitting TRBD2. Germline trimming cut 5 bases from V and 4 bases from J; bases unmatched to any gene: 7. The CDR3 contains 15 residues. CDR1 is SEHNR, CDR2 FQNEAQ, per germline (reference sequence). Written as DNA, the CDR3 is TGTGCCAGCAGCCCCGCGGGACTAGCGGTATACGAGCAGTACTTC. Its protein is CASSPAGLAVYEQYF.

The V and J genes are TRBV19 and TRBJ2-7; tentative D call: TRBD1 (5 bases). Germline loops: CDR1 LNHDA, CDR2 SQIVND (reference sequence). The CDR3 is 13 residues long. Trimming removed 4 bases at V and 5 bases at J, with 12 bases between. The CDR3 here is CASSRGARDEQYF. The DNA of the CDR3 is TGTGCCAGTAGTAGAGGTGCCAGGGACGAGCAGTACTTC. The complete variable domain, with remaining parts taken from reference TRBV19 and TRBJ2-7, reads DGGITQSPKYLFRKEGQNVTLSCEQNLNHDAMYWYRQDPGQGLRLIYYSQIVNDFQKGDIAEGYSVSREKKESFPLTVTSAQKNPTAFYLCASSRGARDEQYFGPGTRLTVT.

The V call is TRBV5-1, the J call TRBJ2-5, with TRBD2 matching over 8 bases. V gave up 0 bases and J gave up 5 bases; unmatched junction bases: 9. Germline V gene data show CDR1 as SGHRS and CDR2 as YFSETQ. The CDR3 spans 16 residues. The CDR3 nucleotides are TGCGCCAGCAGCTTGGTTTTCTCGGGGGGGGCCGAGACCCAGTACTTC. This translates into CASSLVFSGGAETQYF.

The rearrangement links TRBV5-1 to TRBJ2-1, with TRBD2 matching 8 bases. Germline CDR1 and CDR2: SGHRS and YFSETQ. The trim removed 0 bases at V and 3 bases at J, leaving 11 bases unmatched. The CDR3 spans 18 residues. Here the CDR3 DNA reads TGCGCCAGCAGCTTGGTGGGGGGATCTAGCGGGCACTACAATGAGCAGTTCTTC. This gives the protein CASSLVGGSSGHYNEQFF.

The chain recombines TRBV7-9 with TRBJ1-2; TRBD1 matches 9 bases. V was clipped by 4 bases and J by 7 bases; unmatched bases: 10. CDR1 SEHNR and CDR2 FQNEAQ come from the germline V gene (reference sequence). This CDR3 is built from 15 residues. The CDR3 region has the DNA TGTGCCAGCAGCTCGGGGGACAGGGTACCTCTTGGCTACACCTTC. Protein: CASSSGDRVPLGYTF.

The V and J genes are TRBV7-9 and TRBJ1-6; D possibly corresponds to TRBD1 (5 bases). The germline V gene has CDR1 SEHNR and CDR2 FQNEAQ (reference sequence). V shed 7 bases and J shed 7 bases, with 17 bases lying between them. CDR3 length: 15 amino acids. The CDR3 sequence is CASTSKGPGNSPLHF. DNA of the CDR3: TGTGCCAGCACCTCAAAGGGGCCAGGCAATTCACCCCTCCACTTT.

The chain carries TRBV5-1 and TRBJ2-7; the D gene is possibly TRBD1 (6 bases). The CDR3 has 17 amino acids. Trimming pared 0 bases from V and 3 bases from J, leaving 19 bases between. Germline CDR1 and CDR2: SGHRS and YFSETQ. CDR3 sequence reads: CASSLANNRDVGYEQYF. In DNA, the CDR3 is TGCGCCAGCAGCTTGGCGAATAACAGGGACGTTGGCTACGAGCAGTACTTC.

The J gene is TRBJ2-7, the V gene TRBV11-2; the match to TRBD1 covers 7 bases. This CDR3 has 13 residues. Germline-derived CDR1 and CDR2 are SGHAT and FQNNGV. Germline trimming cut 5 bases from V and 3 bases from J; bases unmatched to any gene: 4. The CDR3 region has the DNA TGTGCCAGCAGCAGCCGGGACAGCTACGAGCAGTACTTC. Translated: CASSSRDSYEQYF.

This chain uses TRBV7-8 with TRBJ2-7, with a possible D match to TRBD1 (6 bases). V lost 3 bases to trimming and J lost 5 bases, with 20 bases between them. The CDR3 has 16 residues. Looked up from germline, CDR1 is SGHVS and CDR2 is FQNEAQ. CDR3 in DNA: TGTGCCAGCAGCTTCCTAGGTGGGGGCGGTCGAGACGAGCAGTACTTC. Translation: CASSFLGGGGRDEQYF. Drawing the rest from reference TRBV7-8 and TRBJ2-7, the complete variable domain is GAGVSQSPRYKVAKRGQDVALRCDPISGHVSLFWYQQALGQGPEFLTYFQNEAQLDKSGLPSDRFFAERPEGSVSTLKIQRTQQEDSAVYLCASSFLGGGGRDEQYFGPGTRLTVT.

This clone appeared a single time. The chain employs TRBV27 and TRBJ2-7; tentatively, D is TRBD2 (5 bases). The CDR3 loop spans 13 amino acids. Trimming cost V 6 bases and J 5 bases, with 14 bases left between them. Germline V CDR1 and CDR2: MNHEY, SMNVEV (reference sequence). CDR3: CASSPLGSHEQYF. The CDR3 nucleotides are TGTGCCAGCAGCCCGCTGGGGAGCCACGAGCAGTACTTC.

Comment on this clone: The sample contains more than one DNA sequence encoding this CDR3. The J gene is TRBJ1-1, the V gene TRBV27; D might be TRBD1 (6 bases). Germline V gene lookup returns CDR1 MNHEY and CDR2 SMNVEV (reference sequence). Between the trimmed V and J ends, which lost 5 bases and 5 bases, there was a span of 9 bases. The CDR3 extends over 12 amino acids. CDR3 coding DNA: TGTGCCAGCAGTCTAACAGGGACTGAAGCTTTCTTT. Its translation is CASSLTGTEAFF.

This clone was observed once. V is TRBV9 and J is TRBJ1-4, with a possible D match to TRBD1 (5 bases). Germline-derived CDR1 and CDR2 are SGDLS and YYNGEE. CDR3 length equals 15 residues. V gave up 3 bases and J gave up 2 bases, with 11 bases separating them. CDR3 residues: CASSDQGGTNEKLFF. In DNA form, the CDR3 reads TGTGCCAGCAGCGACCAGGGAGGGACTAATGAAAAACTGTTTTTT.

The genes are TRBV30 and TRBJ2-1; the match to TRBD1 covers 7 bases. J gave up 9 bases and V 0 bases, and 2 bases lay outside the gene matches. The germline gives CDR1 GTSNPN, CDR2 SVGIG (reference sequence). This CDR3 is 12 amino acids long. CDR3 protein: CAWSVPGGEQFF. The DNA for the CDR3 is TGTGCCTGGAGTGTACCAGGGGGTGAGCAGTTCTTC. The variable domain in full, completed from reference TRBV30 and TRBJ2-1, reads SQTIHQWPATLVQPVGSPLSLECTVEGTSNPNLYWYRQAAGRGLQLLFYSVGIGQISSEVPQNLSASRPQDRQFILSSKKLLLSDSGFYLCAWSVPGGEQFFGPGTRLTVL.

The chain links TRBV9 to TRBJ2-3; 10 nucleotides line up with TRBD1. This CDR3 region has 15 residues. V shed 5 bases and J 3 bases; nucleotides not matched to a gene: 6. CDR1 is SGDLS and CDR2 is YYNGEE in the germline V gene. The CDR3 protein is CASRGDRGETDTQYF. As DNA, the CDR3 is TGTGCCAGCAGGGGGGACAGGGGCGAAACAGATACGCAGTATTTT.

V usage is TRBV11-2 and J usage is TRBJ2-3, with 8 bases that match TRBD2. Germline V gene sequence: CDR1 SGHAT, CDR2 FQNNGV. The junction had 5 bases not matched to a gene; V was cut back by 5 bases and J by 1 base. The CDR3 contains 15 residues. The CDR3 sequence: CASSLGSGGTDTQYF. The DNA for the CDR3 is TGTGCCAGCAGCCTAGGTAGCGGGGGCACAGATACGCAGTATTTT.

In its sample, this clone was seen once. The gene calls are TRBV19 and TRBJ2-5, with 10 positions matching TRBD2. CDR3 length: 15 residues. Germline CDR1 and CDR2: LNHDA and SQIVND (reference sequence). V lost 3 bases and J lost 5; bases outside the gene matches: 6. Written as DNA, the CDR3 is TGTGCCAGTAGTATTTCTAGCGGGAGTTTTGAGACCCAGTACTTC. It is translated as CASSISSGSFETQYF.

This clone was counted between two and nine times. The chain carries TRBV4-3 and TRBJ2-7; TRBD2 is a possible D gene (6 bases). Trimming took 1 base from V and 3 from J, leaving 16 bases between them. The CDR3 is 16 residues long. Germline V gene data show CDR1 as LGHNA and CDR2 as YSLEER. The CDR3 coding sequence is TGCGCCAGCAGCCAAGGGAGGGGCGAGGGAATCTACGAGCAGTACTTC. This codes for CASSQGRGEGIYEQYF.

In its sample, this clone was seen once. The chain is built from TRBV29-1 and TRBJ2-2; D remains ambiguous. Trimming cost V 7 bases and J 7 bases, with 10 bases left between them. This CDR3 comprises 11 residues. The germline gives CDR1 SQVTM, CDR2 ANQGSEA. CDR3 DNA: TGCAGCGCCCAAGCCGGCGGGGAGCTGTTTTTT. The encoded protein is CSAQAGGELFF.

The chain combines TRBV5-6 with TRBJ2-7; TRBD1 aligns across 9 bases. V lost 0 bases, J lost 1 base, and 11 bases stayed unmatched. The germline gives CDR1 SGHDT, CDR2 YYEEEE. This CDR3 contains 18 residues. The CDR3 loop is CASSLAEDRGARSYEQYF. The CDR3, as DNA: TGTGCCAGCAGCTTGGCTGAGGACAGGGGCGCTCGATCCTACGAGCAGTACTTC.

The V gene is TRBV5-4, the J gene TRBJ2-5, with D maybe TRBD2 (6 bases). The CDR3 extends over 13 amino acids. V lost 0 bases and J 11 bases, leaving 14 bases between the germline ends. CDR1 is SGHNT, CDR2 YYREEE, per germline (reference sequence). The CDR3 nucleotides are TGTGCCAGCAGCTTGGAGGACGCTCGGGAGCAGTACTTC. Translating gives CASSLEDAREQYF.

The count of this clone is one. The J gene is TRBJ2-7, the V gene TRBV6-5; TRBD1 aligns across 8 bases. Per germline, CDR1 MNHEY and CDR2 SVGAGI. V gave up 5 bases and J gave up 4 bases; unmatched junction bases: 7. The CDR3 has 14 residues. CDR3 in amino acids: CASSPGQGAYEQYF. The CDR3, as DNA: TGTGCCAGCAGTCCCGGGCAGGGGGCATACGAGCAGTACTTC.

This clone appeared a single time. CDR3 sequence (DNA): TGTGCCAGTAGTGTGTCGGGATACAATGAGCAGTTCTTC. Amino acid sequence: CASSVSGYNEQFF. V usage is TRBV19 and J usage is TRBJ2-1; maybe TRBD2 (5 bases). CDR3 length: 13 amino acids. Trimming stripped 5 bases from V and 4 bases from J, with 9 bases between. Germline loops: CDR1 LNHDA, CDR2 SQIVND (reference sequence).

For the CDR3, the DNA is TGTGCCAGCAGCTGGGGGGGAGACAGGGGGTCATACGAGCAGTACTTC. This codes for CASSWGGDRGSYEQYF. This chain links TRBV5-6 with TRBJ2-5; 9 positions match TRBD1. The assigned J gene may be wrong: the sequence end matches TRBJ2-7 better. The V gene's germline CDR1 is SGHDT and CDR2 YYEEEE. The CDR3 consists of 16 residues.

CDR3 residues: CASSQGLSSYEQYF. In nucleotides, the CDR3 is TGCGCCAGCAGCCAAGGGTTGAGCTCCTACGAGCAGTACTTC. V gene TRBV4-3 combines with J gene TRBJ2-7; D is undetermined. This CDR3 is built from 14 residues. V gave up 1 base and J gave up 0 bases, with 7 bases separating them. Germline V gives CDR1 LGHNA, CDR2 YSLEER.